The 18 T cell receptor beta chains in this list originate from one sample, sequenced in a study of T cell responses to AZD1222 COVID-19 vaccine. Generated by immunoSEQ multiplex PCR, the TCRdb table keeps only in-frame clones and is missing some. The repertoire holds 100,000 to 120,000 clones, with 85% to 90% as singletons. The sequences come from peripheral blood, collected 28 days after the second AZD1222 dose. All receptors derive from an adult who received the AZD1222 COVID-19 vaccine.

V and J are TRBV14 and TRBJ2-3, with D perhaps TRBD1 (5 bases). Germline V gives CDR1 SGHDN, CDR2 FVKESK. V was trimmed by 2 bases and J by 2 bases, leaving 11 bases between them. CDR3 length equals 15 residues. CDR3 in DNA: TGTGCCAGCAGCCAAAGTAGGGGTTTCACAGATACGCAGTATTTT. This sequence encodes CASSQSRGFTDTQYF.

This rearrangement joins TRBV25-1 to TRBJ1-2, with TRBD1 as a possible D gene (6 bases). The germline CDR1 and CDR2 sequences are MGHDK and SYGVNS. This CDR3 comprises 14 residues. V was clipped by 3 bases and J by 4 bases, with 12 bases between them. The CDR3 here is CASSDTGRFYGYTF. The CDR3 DNA is TGTGCCAGCAGTGACACAGGGAGATTCTATGGCTACACCTTC.

This chain connects TRBV2 to TRBJ1-5; tentative D call: TRBD1 (6 bases). The germline V gene encodes CDR1 SNHLY and CDR2 FYNNEI. The CDR3 sequence is 15 residues long. V dropped 6 bases and J dropped 1 base, with 13 bases sitting between them. In nucleotides, the CDR3 is TGTGCCAGCAGCATATTCGGACAGAGCAATCAGCCCCAGCATTTT. It translates to CASSIFGQSNQPQHF. The variable domain in full, with the rest retrieved from reference TRBV2 and TRBJ1-5, is EPEVTQTPSHQVTQMGQEVILRCVPISNHLYFYWYRQILGQKVEFLVSFYNNEISEKSEIFDDQFSVERPDGSNFTLKIRSTKLEDSAMYFCASSIFGQSNQPQHFGDGTRLSIL.

The chain joins TRBV11-2 to TRBJ2-7, with 8 nucleotides matching TRBD2. This CDR3 is built from 14 residues. Germline loops: CDR1 SGHAT, CDR2 FQNNGV. The trim removed 5 bases at V and 4 bases at J, leaving 7 bases unmatched. As DNA, the CDR3 is TGTGCCAGCAGCCCGGGACTAGGACCTTACGAGCAGTACTTC. Translating it yields CASSPGLGPYEQYF.

The V call is TRBV13, the J call TRBJ2-1, with D unresolved. Deletions cut 4 bases from V and 3 bases from J, with 13 bases between. The CDR3 runs to 15 residues. Germline assignment: CDR1 PRHDT and CDR2 FYEKMQ (reference sequence). As DNA, the CDR3 is TGTGCCAGCAGCTCCCCTTCTAGGGACTACAATGAGCAGTTCTTC. It translates to CASSSPSRDYNEQFF.

The chain carries TRBV27 and TRBJ2-1; 7 bases map to TRBD2. Germline V CDR1 and CDR2: MNHEY, SMNVEV (reference sequence). V shed 8 bases, J shed 9 bases, and the junction held 22 bases outside the gene matches. CDR3 length equals 17 residues. The chain's CDR3 is CASRRLVAGAYSGEQFF. As DNA, the CDR3 is TGTGCCAGCCGACGACTCGTAGCGGGCGCCTATAGTGGTGAGCAGTTCTTC.

A few counts support this clone. The chain employs TRBV18 and TRBJ1-3; 9 bases are a match to TRBD1. Germline trimming cut 3 bases from V and 5 bases from J; bases unmatched to any gene: 17. CDR1 and CDR2 (germline): KGHSH, LQKENI. This CDR3 is built from 19 residues. In DNA, the CDR3 is TGTGCCAGCTCACCCCCCCTTCAAACTGACAGGGGGGCGAGAAACACCATATATTTT. It encodes CASSPPLQTDRGARNTIYF.

This clone was counted a single time. J is TRBJ1-6 and V is TRBV7-2; D remains unclear. This CDR3 comprises 16 residues. Germline CDR1 and CDR2: SGHTA and FQGNSA. Trimming shortened V by 2 bases and J by 5 bases, and 13 bases separated the two germline ends. The CDR3 protein is CASSLRGADNNSPLHF. CDR3 DNA sequence: TGTGCCAGCAGCTTACGTGGTGCAGATAATAATTCACCCCTCCACTTT.

This clone was observed once. Other DNA sequences in this sample translate to the same CDR3. The rearrangement joins TRBV18 to TRBJ1-1; 9 positions match TRBD1. V gave up 6 bases and J gave up 4 bases; unmatched junction bases: 6. The CDR3 has 14 amino acids. The V gene's germline CDR1 is KGHSH and CDR2 LQKENI. The CDR3 sequence is CASSLGQGGTEAFF. The CDR3 bases are TGTGCCAGCTCGTTGGGACAGGGAGGCACTGAAGCTTTCTTT.

The genes are TRBV19 and TRBJ2-7; D possibly corresponds to TRBD2 (5 bases). Germline CDR1 LNHDA, CDR2 SQIVND (reference sequence). V gave up 4 bases and J gave up 3 bases, with 13 bases separating them. The CDR3 is 14 amino acids. The CDR3 sequence: CASSSYEGSYEQYF. CDR3 DNA: TGTGCCAGTAGTAGTTACGAGGGAAGCTACGAGCAGTACTTC.

This clone was counted only a few times. This CDR3 is also generated by other DNA sequences in the sample. V gene TRBV5-1 combines with J gene TRBJ1-1, with TRBD1 identical over 9 bases. Germline V gene sequence: CDR1 SGHRS, CDR2 YFSETQ. With 3 bases clipped from V and 3 bases from J, the junction kept 0 bases outside the gene matches. The CDR3 loop spans 13 amino acids. In nucleotides, the CDR3 is TGCGCCAGCAGCTGGACAGGGGACACTGAAGCTTTCTTT. Protein: CASSWTGDTEAFF.

This chain connects TRBV28 to TRBJ2-7; no reliable D call. The ends were cut back, 4 bases at V and 0 bases at J, with 16 bases in the middle. This CDR3 spans 16 amino acids. The germline V gene encodes CDR1 MDHEN and CDR2 SYDVKM. CDR3 nucleotide sequence: TGTGCCAGCAGTTCCCGCGCCCGCGGAGCCTCCTACGAGCAGTACTTC. This encodes CASSSRARGASYEQYF.

V and J are TRBV18 and TRBJ2-2; 7 positions match TRBD1. Trimming cost V 6 bases and J 4 bases; bases outside gene matches: 11. The CDR3 is made up of 16 amino acids. The germline V gene encodes CDR1 KGHSH and CDR2 LQKENI. CDR3 amino acids: CASSSVGGVRTGELFF. In DNA, the CDR3 is TGTGCCAGCTCGTCGGTAGGGGGCGTGCGCACCGGGGAGCTGTTTTTT. The full variable domain, with the rest looked up from reference TRBV18 and TRBJ2-2, is NAGVMQNPRHLVRRRGQEARLRCSPMKGHSHVYWYRQLPEEGLKFMVYLQKENIIDESGMPKERFSAEFPKEGPSILRIQQVVRGDSAAYFCASSSVGGVRTGELFFGEGSRLTVL.

The chain uses TRBV30 and TRBJ2-1, with D maybe TRBD1 (5 bases). CDR1 is GTSNPN and CDR2 is SVGIG in the germline V gene (reference sequence). V was cut by 2 bases and J by 10 bases, with 15 bases left in between. The CDR3 consists of 13 residues. The CDR3 here is CAWSTGMGREQFF. CDR3 bases: TGTGCCTGGAGTACTGGGATGGGGCGGGAGCAGTTCTTC.

The chain uses TRBV7-2 and TRBJ2-7, with D perhaps TRBD2 (5 bases). Trimming pared 5 bases from V and 2 bases from J, leaving 10 bases between. CDR1 is SGHTA and CDR2 is FQGNSA in the germline V gene. The CDR3 length is 13 residues. The CDR3 loop reads CASSTRDPYEQYF. In DNA form, the CDR3 reads TGTGCCAGCAGCACCCGGGATCCCTACGAGCAGTACTTC. The full variable domain, completed using reference TRBV7-2 and TRBJ2-7, is GAGVSQSPSNKVTEKGKDVELRCDPISGHTALYWYRQSLGQGLEFLIYFQGNSAPDKSGLPSDRFSAERTGGSVSTLTIQRTQQEDSAVYLCASSTRDPYEQYFGPGTRLTVT.

V gene TRBV7-2 combines with J gene TRBJ2-1; D is possibly TRBD2 (6 bases). Germline loops: CDR1 SGHTA, CDR2 FQGNSA. V was trimmed by 7 bases and J by 7 bases, leaving 17 bases between them. The CDR3 runs 14 residues. The CDR3 loop is CASTGGFSSNEQFF. The CDR3 DNA sequence: TGTGCCAGCACCGGAGGGTTCTCTTCTAATGAGCAGTTCTTC.

The CDR3 DNA reads TGCGCCAGCAGCTGGGACAGGCTAAGCTCTGGAAACACCATATATTTT. Translated, it gives CASSWDRLSSGNTIYF. The genes are TRBV5-1 and TRBJ1-3; 8 bases align to TRBD1. Germline V gene data show CDR1 as SGHRS and CDR2 as YFSETQ. The length of the CDR3 is 16 residues. With 3 bases clipped from V and 0 bases from J, the junction kept 5 bases outside the gene matches.

The chain joins TRBV6-5 to TRBJ1-5, with a possible D match to TRBD1 (5 bases). Germline CDR1 is MNHEY and CDR2 is SVGAGI. The CDR3 spans 12 residues. Between the trimmed V and J ends, which lost 8 bases and 4 bases, there was a span of 9 bases. CDR3 sequence: CASRDPNQPQHF. CDR3 DNA: TGTGCCAGCCGGGACCCGAATCAGCCCCAGCATTTT.